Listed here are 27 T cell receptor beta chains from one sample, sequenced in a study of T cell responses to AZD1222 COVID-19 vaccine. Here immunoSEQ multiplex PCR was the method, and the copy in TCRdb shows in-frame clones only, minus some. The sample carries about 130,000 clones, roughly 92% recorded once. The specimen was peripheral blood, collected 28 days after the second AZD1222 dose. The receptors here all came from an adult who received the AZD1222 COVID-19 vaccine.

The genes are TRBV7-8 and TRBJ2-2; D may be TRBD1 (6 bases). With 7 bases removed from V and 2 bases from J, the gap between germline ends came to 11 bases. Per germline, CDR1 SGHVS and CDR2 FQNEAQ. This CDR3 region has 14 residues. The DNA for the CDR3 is TGTGCCAGCACCCGGACAGAAAACACCGGGGAGCTGTTTTTT. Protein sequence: CASTRTENTGELFF.

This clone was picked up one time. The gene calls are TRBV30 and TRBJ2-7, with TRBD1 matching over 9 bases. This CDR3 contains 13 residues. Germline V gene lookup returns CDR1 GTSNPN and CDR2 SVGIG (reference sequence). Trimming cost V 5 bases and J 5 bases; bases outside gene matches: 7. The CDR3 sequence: CAWSGQGIHEQYF. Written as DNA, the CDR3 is TGTGCCTGGTCGGGACAGGGTATCCACGAGCAGTACTTC. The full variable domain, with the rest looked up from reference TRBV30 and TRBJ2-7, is SQTIHQWPATLVQPVGSPLSLECTVEGTSNPNLYWYRQAAGRGLQLLFYSVGIGQISSEVPQNLSASRPQDRQFILSSKKLLLSDSGFYLCAWSGQGIHEQYFGPGTRLTVT.

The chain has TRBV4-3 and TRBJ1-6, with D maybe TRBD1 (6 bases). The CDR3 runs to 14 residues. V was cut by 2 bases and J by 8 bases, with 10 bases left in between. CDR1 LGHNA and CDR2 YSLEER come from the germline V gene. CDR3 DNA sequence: TGCGCCAGCAGCCAAATCAGGGGTTATTCACCCCTCCACTTT. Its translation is CASSQIRGYSPLHF.

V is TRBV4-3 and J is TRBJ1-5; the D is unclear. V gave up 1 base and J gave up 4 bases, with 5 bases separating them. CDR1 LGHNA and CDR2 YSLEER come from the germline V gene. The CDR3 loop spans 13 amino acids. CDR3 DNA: TGCGCCAGCAGCCAAGTTCTAAATCAGCCCCAGCATTTT. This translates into CASSQVLNQPQHF.

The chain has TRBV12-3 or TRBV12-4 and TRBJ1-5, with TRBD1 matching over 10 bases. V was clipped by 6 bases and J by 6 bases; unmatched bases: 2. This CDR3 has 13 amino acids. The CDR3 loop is CASSRTGGQPQHF. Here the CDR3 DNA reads TGTGCCAGCAGCAGGACAGGGGGTCAGCCCCAGCATTTT.

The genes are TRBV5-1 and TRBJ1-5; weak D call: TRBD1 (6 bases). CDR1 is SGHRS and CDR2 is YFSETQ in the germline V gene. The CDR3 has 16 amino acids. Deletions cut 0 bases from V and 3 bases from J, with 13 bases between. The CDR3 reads CASSLGGGTPNQPQHF. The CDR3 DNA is TGCGCCAGCAGCTTGGGGGGCGGGACACCCAATCAGCCCCAGCATTTT.

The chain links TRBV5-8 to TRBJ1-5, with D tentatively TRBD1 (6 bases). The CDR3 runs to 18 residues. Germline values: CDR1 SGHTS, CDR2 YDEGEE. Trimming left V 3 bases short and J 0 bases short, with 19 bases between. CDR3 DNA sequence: TGTGCCAGCAGCTACCTGGACAGAGCCACCCATAGCAATCAGCCCCAGCATTTT. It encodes CASSYLDRATHSNQPQHF.

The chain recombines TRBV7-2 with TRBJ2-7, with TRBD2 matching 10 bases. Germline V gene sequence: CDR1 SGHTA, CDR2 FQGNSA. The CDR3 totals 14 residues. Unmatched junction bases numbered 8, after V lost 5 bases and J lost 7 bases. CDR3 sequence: CASSPSGGVGEQYF. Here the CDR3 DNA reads TGTGCCAGCAGCCCCAGCGGGGGGGTAGGGGAGCAGTACTTC.

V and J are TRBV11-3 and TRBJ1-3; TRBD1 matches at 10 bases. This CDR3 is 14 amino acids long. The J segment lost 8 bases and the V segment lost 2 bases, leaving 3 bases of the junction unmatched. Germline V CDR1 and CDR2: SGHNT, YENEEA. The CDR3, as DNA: TGTGCCAGCAGCTTACGACAGGGGGCGGACACCATATATTTT. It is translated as CASSLRQGADTIYF.

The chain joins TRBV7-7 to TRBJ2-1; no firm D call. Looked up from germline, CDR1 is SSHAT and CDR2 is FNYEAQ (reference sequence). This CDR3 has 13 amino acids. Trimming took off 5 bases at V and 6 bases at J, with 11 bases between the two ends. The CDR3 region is CASSRVASNEQFF. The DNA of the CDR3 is TGTGCCAGCAGCCGTGTGGCTAGCAATGAGCAGTTCTTC.

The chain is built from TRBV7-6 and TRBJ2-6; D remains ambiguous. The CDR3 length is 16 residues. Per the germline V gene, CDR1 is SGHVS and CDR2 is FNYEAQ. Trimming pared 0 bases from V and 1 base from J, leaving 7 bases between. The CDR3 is CASSLARLSGANVLTF. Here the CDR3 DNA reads TGTGCCAGCAGCTTAGCCCGACTTTCTGGGGCCAACGTCCTGACTTTC.

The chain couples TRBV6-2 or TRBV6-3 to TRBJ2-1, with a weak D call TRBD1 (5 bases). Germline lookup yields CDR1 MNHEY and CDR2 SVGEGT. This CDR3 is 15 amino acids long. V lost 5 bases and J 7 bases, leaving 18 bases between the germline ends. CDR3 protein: CASSKPTAPPNEQFF. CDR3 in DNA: TGTGCCAGCAGTAAACCGACAGCCCCCCCTAATGAGCAGTTCTTC.

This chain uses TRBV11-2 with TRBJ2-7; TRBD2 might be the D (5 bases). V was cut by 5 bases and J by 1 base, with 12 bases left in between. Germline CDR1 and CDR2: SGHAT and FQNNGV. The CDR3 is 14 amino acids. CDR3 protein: CASSLEAGSYEQYF. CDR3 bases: TGTGCCAGCAGCCTCGAGGCGGGTTCCTACGAGCAGTACTTC.

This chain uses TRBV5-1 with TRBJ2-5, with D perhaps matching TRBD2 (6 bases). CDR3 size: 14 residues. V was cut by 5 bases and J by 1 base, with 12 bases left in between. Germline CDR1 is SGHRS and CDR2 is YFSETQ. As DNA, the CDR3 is TGCGCCAGCAGTGTGGCGGGGTCCCAAGAGACCCAGTACTTC. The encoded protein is CASSVAGSQETQYF.

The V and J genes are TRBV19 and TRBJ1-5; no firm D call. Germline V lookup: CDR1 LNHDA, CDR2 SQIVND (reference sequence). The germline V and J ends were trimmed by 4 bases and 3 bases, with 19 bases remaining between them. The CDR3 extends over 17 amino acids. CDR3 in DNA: TGTGCCAGTAGTAGGGGAAGGGATTCCGGGGACAATCAGCCCCAGCATTTT. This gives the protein CASSRGRDSGDNQPQHF.

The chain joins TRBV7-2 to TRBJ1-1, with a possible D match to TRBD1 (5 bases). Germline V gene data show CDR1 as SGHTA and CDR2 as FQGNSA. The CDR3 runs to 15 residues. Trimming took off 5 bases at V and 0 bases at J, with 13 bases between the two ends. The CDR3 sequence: CASSQLLGVNTEAFF. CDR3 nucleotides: TGTGCCAGCAGCCAACTTTTAGGGGTGAACACTGAAGCTTTCTTT.

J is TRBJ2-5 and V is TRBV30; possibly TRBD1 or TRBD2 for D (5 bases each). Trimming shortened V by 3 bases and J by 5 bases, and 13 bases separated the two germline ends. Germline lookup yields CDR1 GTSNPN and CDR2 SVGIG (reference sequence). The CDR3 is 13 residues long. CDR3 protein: CAWRVGGVETQYF. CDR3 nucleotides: TGTGCCTGGAGGGTTGGGGGTGTGGAGACCCAGTACTTC.

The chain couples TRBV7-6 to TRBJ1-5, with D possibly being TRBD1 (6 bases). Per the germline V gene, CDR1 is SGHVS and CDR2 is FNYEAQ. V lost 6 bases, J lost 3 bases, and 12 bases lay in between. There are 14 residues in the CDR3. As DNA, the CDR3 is TGTGCCAGCAGTCCCGGGGGCTACAATCAGCCCCAGCATTTT. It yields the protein CASSPGGYNQPQHF.

The CDR3 nucleotides are TGTGCCAGCAGTCAGACAGGGAAAGGTGTCGGGGAGCTGTTTTTT. It specifies CASSQTGKGVGELFF. This chain links TRBV2 with TRBJ2-2; 7 nucleotides match TRBD1. The germline CDR1 and CDR2 sequences are SNHLY and FYNNEI. J lost 7 bases, V lost 5 bases, and 10 bases had no gene match. The CDR3 is 15 amino acids.

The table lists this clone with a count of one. The CDR3: CSASLVDNEQFF. Written as DNA, the CDR3 is TGCAGTGCTAGTCTCGTCGACAATGAGCAGTTCTTC. The V gene is TRBV20-1, the J gene TRBJ2-1; D remains unclear. Germline V gives CDR1 DFQATT, CDR2 SNEGSKA (reference sequence). Trimming removed 3 bases at V and 5 bases at J, with 8 bases between. The CDR3 consists of 12 residues.

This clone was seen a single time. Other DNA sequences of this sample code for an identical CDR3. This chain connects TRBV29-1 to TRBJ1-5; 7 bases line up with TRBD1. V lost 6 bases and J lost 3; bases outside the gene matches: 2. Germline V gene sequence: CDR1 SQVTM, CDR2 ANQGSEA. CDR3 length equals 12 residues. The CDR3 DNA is TGCAGCGTAGGGGGCTCCAATCAGCCCCAGCATTTT. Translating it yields CSVGGSNQPQHF.

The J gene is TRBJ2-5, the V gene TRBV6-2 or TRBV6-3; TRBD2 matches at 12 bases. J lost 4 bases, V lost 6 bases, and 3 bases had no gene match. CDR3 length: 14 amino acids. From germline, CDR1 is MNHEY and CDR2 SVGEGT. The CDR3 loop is CASRPSGRGETQYF. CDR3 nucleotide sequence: TGTGCCAGCAGGCCTAGCGGGAGGGGAGAGACCCAGTACTTC.

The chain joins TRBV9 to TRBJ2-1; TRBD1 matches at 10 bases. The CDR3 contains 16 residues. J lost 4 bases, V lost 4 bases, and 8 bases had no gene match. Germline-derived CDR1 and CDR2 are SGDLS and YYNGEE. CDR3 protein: CASSSWTGGLYNEQFF. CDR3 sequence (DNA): TGTGCCAGCAGCTCCTGGACAGGGGGGCTTTACAATGAGCAGTTCTTC.

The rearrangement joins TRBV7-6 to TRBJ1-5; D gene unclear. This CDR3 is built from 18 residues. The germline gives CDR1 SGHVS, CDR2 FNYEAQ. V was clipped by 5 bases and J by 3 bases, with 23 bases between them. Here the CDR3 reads CASSERSNTWEVNQPQHF. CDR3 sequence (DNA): TGTGCCAGCAGCGAACGATCAAACACTTGGGAGGTCAATCAGCCCCAGCATTTT. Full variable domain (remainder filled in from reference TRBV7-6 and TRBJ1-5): GAGVSQSPRYKVTKRGQDVALRCDPISGHVSLYWYRQALGQGPEFLTYFNYEAQQDKSGLPNDRFSAERPEGSISTLTIQRTEQRDSAMYRCASSERSNTWEVNQPQHFGDGTRLSIL.

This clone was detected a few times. Written as DNA, the CDR3 is TGCAGCGTTGAGGAGGGTGGAAACACCATATATTTT. Protein sequence: CSVEEGGNTIYF. The chain combines TRBV29-1 with TRBJ1-3; no definite D call. Trimming pared 3 bases from V and 3 bases from J, leaving 6 bases between. CDR3 length equals 12 residues. Germline assignment: CDR1 SQVTM and CDR2 ANQGSEA. Full variable domain (outside the CDR3, taken from reference TRBV29-1 and TRBJ1-3): SAVISQKPSRDICQRGTSLTIQCQVDSQVTMMFWYRQQPGQSLTLIATANQGSEATYESGFVIDKFPISRPNLTFSTLTVSNMSPEDSSIYLCSVEEGGNTIYFGEGSWLTVV.

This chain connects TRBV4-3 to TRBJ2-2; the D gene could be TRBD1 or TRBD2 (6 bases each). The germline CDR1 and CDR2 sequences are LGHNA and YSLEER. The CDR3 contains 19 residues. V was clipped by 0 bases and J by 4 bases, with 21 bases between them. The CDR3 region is CASSQDNLGQGRGTGELFF. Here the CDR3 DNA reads TGCGCCAGCAGCCAAGATAACTTAGGGCAGGGGCGGGGCACCGGGGAGCTGTTTTTT.

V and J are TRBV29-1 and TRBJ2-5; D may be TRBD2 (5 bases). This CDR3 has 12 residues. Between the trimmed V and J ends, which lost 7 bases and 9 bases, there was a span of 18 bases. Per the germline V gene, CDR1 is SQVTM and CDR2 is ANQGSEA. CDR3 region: CSARGSQLAQYF. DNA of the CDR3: TGCAGCGCAAGAGGGAGCCAACTGGCCCAGTACTTC.